This T cell receptor (beta chain) appears in the sequencing data of a study of CD4 T cells in relation to SARS-CoV-2 and coronaviruses. Whole-study context: ViraFEST: approximately nine-day antigen culture of PBMCs, then TCR beta CDR3 sequencing. Broader study findings: This crossreactivity analysis covered spike protein alone, no other viral proteins.

CD4+ T cells from unexposed donors were obtained before the COVID-19 pandemic (2011-2018). The cells were cultured for under 13 days before CD4+ T cells were isolated. Unexposed-donor CD4+ T cells were probed with SARS-CoV-2 S/N and four cold-coronavirus spikes, cells permitting. Each well had about 2.1 million PBMCs in around 4.5% human AB serum with IL-2. This clone came up a few times. Antigen: not known. TCRdb's copy holds only in-frame clones and misses some; the assay was immunoSEQ multiplex PCR. The sample shows tens of thousands of clones, 76% of them seen only once. The sample was CD4+ T cells from PBMCs, cultured in vitro. This TCR came from a human donor in good health.

CDR3 coding DNA: TGTGCCAGCAGCTTAACCGGGAGTGGAAACACCATATATTTT. It encodes CASSLTGSGNTIYF. The rearrangement links TRBV7-3 to TRBJ1-3, with D unclear. Between the trimmed V and J ends, which lost 0 bases and 3 bases, there was a span of 6 bases. Germline values: CDR1 SGHTA, CDR2 FQGTGA. The CDR3 length is 14 residues.